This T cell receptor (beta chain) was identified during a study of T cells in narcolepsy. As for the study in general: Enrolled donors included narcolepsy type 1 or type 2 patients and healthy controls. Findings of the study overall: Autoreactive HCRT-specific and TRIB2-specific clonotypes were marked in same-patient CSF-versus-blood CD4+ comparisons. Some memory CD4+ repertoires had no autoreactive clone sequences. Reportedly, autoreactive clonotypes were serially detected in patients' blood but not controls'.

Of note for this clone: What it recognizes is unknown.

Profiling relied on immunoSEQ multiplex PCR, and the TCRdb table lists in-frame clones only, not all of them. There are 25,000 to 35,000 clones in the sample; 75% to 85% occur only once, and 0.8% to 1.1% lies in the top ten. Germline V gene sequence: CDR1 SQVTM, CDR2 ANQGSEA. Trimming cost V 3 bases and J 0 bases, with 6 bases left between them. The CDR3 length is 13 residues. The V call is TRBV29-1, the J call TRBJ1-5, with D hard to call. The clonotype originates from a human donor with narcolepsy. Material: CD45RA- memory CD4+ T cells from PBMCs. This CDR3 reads CSVEENSNQPQHF. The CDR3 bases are TGCAGCGTTGAGGAGAATAGCAATCAGCCCCAGCATTTT.